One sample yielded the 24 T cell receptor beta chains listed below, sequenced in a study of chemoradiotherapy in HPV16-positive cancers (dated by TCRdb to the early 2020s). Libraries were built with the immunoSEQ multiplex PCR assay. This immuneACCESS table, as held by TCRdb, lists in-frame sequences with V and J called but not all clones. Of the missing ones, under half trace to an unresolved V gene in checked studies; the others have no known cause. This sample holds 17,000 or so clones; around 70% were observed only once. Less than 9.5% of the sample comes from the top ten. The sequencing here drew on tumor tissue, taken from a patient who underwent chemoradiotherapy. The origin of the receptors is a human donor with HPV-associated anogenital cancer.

The CDR3 here is CASSFKGVGEQYF. The CDR3 DNA reads TGTGCCAGCAGCTTTAAGGGAGTAGGGGAGCAGTACTTC. This chain connects TRBV11-2 to TRBJ2-7, with D possibly being TRBD2 (5 bases). The CDR3 is made up of 13 amino acids. From germline, CDR1 is SGHAT and CDR2 FQNNGV. V lost 3 bases to trimming and J lost 7 bases, with 13 bases between them. Complete variable domain (other parts from reference TRBV11-2 and TRBJ2-7): EAGVAQSPRYKIIEKRQSVAFWCNPISGHATLYWYQQILGQGPKLLIQFQNNGVVDDSQLPKDRFSAERLKGVDSTLKIQPAKLEDSAVYLCASSFKGVGEQYFGPGTRLTVT.

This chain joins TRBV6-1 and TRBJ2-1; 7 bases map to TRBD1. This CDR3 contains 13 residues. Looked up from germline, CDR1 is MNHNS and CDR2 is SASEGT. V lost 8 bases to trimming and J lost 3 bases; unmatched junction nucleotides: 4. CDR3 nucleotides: TGTGCCAGCGCCGGGACAGACTACAATGAGCAGTTCTTC. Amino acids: CASAGTDYNEQFF.

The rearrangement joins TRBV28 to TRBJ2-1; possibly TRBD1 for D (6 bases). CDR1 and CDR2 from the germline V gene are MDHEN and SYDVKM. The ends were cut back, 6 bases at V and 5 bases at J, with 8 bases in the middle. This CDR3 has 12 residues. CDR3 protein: CASRQGDNEQFF. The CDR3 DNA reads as TGTGCCAGCAGACAGGGAGACAATGAGCAGTTCTTC.

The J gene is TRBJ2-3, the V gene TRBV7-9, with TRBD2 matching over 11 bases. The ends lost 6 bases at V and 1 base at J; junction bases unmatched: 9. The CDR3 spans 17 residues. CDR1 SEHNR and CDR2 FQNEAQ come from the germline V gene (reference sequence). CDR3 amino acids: CASSRLAGGMGTDTQYF. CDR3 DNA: TGTGCCAGCAGTAGGCTAGCGGGGGGTATGGGCACAGATACGCAGTATTTT.

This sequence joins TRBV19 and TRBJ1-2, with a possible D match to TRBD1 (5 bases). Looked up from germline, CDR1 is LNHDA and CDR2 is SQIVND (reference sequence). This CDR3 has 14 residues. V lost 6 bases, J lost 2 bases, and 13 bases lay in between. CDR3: CASSTLGGNYGYTF. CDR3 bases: TGTGCCAGTAGCACCCTGGGGGGGAACTATGGCTACACCTTC.

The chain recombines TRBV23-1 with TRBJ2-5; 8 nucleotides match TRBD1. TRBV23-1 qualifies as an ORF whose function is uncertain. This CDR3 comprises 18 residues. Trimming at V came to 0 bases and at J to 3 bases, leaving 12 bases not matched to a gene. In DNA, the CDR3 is TGCGCCAGCAGTCAATCGATTAAGAGGACAGGGTTCGAAGAGACCCAGTACTTC. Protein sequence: CASSQSIKRTGFEETQYF.

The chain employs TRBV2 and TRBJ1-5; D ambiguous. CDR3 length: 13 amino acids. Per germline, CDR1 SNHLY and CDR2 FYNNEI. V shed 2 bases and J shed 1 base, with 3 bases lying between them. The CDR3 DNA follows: TGTGCCAGCAGTGAAATGAGCAATCAGCCCCAGCATTTT. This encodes CASSEMSNQPQHF. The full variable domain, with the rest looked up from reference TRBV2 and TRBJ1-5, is EPEVTQTPSHQVTQMGQEVILRCVPISNHLYFYWYRQILGQKVEFLVSFYNNEISEKSEIFDDQFSVERPDGSNFTLKIRSTKLEDSAMYFCASSEMSNQPQHFGDGTRLSIL.

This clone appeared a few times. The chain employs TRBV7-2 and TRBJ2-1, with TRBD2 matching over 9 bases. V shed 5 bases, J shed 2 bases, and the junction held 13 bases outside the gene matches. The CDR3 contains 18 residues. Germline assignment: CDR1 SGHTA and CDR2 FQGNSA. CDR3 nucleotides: TGTGCCAGCAGCCCCGTCGGCCTAGCGGGGAGGCCCTACAATGAGCAGTTCTTC. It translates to CASSPVGLAGRPYNEQFF.

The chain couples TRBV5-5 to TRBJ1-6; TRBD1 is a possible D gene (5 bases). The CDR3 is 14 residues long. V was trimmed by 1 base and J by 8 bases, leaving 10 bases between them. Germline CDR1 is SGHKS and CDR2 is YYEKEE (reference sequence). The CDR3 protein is CASSLTGFDSPLHF. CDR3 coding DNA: TGTGCCAGCAGCTTGACAGGTTTCGATTCACCCCTCCACTTT.

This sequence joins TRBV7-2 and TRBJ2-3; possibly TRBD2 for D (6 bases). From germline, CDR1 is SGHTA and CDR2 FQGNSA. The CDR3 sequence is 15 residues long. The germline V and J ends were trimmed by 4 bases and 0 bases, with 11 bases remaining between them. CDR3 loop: CASSSIAASTDTQYF. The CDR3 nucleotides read TGTGCCAGCAGCTCCATAGCGGCTAGCACAGATACGCAGTATTTT.

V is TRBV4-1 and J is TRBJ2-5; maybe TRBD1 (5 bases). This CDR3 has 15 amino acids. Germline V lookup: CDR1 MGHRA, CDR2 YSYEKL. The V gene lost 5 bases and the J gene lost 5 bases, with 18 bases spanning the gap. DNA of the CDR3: TGCGCCAGCAGCTCCGGGCAGGCCCCAGGGGAGACCCAGTACTTC. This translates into CASSSGQAPGETQYF.

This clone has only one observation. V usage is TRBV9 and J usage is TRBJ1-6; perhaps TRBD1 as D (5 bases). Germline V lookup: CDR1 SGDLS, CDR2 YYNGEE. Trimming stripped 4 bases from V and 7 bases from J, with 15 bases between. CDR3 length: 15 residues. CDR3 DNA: TGTGCCAGCAGCTCTCAATCTGGGGGGAATTCACCCCTCCACTTT. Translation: CASSSQSGGNSPLHF.

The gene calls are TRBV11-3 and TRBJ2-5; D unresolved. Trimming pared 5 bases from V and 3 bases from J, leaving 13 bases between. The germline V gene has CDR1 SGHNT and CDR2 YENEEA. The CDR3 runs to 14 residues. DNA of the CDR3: TGTGCCAGCAGCCGACCTTCGTTTGAAGAGACCCAGTACTTC. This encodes CASSRPSFEETQYF.

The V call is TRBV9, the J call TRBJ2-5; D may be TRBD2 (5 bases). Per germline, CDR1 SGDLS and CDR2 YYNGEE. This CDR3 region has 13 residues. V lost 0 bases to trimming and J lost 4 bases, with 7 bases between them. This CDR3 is CASSVVGGETQYF. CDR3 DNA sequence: TGTGCCAGCAGCGTAGTTGGAGGAGAGACCCAGTACTTC. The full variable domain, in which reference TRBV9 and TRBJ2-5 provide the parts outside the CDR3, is DSGVTQTPKHLITATGQRVTLRCSPRSGDLSVYWYQQSLDQGLQFLIQYYNGEERAKGNILERFSAQQFPDLHSELNLSSLELGDSALYFCASSVVGGETQYFGPGTRLLVL.

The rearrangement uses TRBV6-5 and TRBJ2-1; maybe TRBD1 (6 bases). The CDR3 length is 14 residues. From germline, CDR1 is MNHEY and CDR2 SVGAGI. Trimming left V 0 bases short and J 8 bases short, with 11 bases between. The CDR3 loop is CASSYSPRGDEQFF. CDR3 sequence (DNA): TGTGCCAGCAGTTACTCTCCCAGGGGAGATGAGCAGTTCTTC.

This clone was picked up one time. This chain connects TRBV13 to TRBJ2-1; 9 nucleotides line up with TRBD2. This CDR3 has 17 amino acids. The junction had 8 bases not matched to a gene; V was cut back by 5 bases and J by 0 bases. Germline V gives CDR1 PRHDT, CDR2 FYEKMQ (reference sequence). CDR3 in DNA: TGTGCCAGCAGCACGACTAGCGGTGAACGCTCCTACAATGAGCAGTTCTTC. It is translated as CASSTTSGERSYNEQFF.

The chain's CDR3 is CASKIQGDVEKLFF. DNA for the CDR3: TGTGCCAGCAAGATACAGGGAGACGTTGAAAAACTGTTTTTT. This chain joins TRBV2 and TRBJ1-4; TRBD1 might be the D (6 bases). The germline CDR1 and CDR2 sequences are SNHLY and FYNNEI. The CDR3 length is 14 residues. The V and J ends lost 7 bases and 7 bases respectively, with 16 bases between them.

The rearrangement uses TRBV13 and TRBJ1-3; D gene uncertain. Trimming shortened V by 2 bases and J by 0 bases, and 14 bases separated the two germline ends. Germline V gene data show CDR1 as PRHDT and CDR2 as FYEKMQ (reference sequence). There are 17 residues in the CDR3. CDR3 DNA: TGTGCCAGCAGCTTAAATATTCGGGGTAACTCTGGAAACACCATATATTTT. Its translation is CASSLNIRGNSGNTIYF.

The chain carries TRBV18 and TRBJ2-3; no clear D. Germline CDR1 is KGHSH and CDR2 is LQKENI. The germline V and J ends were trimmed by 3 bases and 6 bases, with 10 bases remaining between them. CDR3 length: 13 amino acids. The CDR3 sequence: CASSPNWADTQYF. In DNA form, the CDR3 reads TGTGCCAGCTCACCTAATTGGGCGGATACGCAGTATTTT.

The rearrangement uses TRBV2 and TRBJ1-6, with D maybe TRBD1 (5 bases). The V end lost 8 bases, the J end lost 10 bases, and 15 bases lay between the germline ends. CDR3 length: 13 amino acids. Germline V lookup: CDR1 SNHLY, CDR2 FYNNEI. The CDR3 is CASLLGGGSPLHF. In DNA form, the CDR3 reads TGTGCCAGCCTTCTCGGGGGAGGCTCACCCCTCCACTTT. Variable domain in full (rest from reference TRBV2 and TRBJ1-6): EPEVTQTPSHQVTQMGQEVILRCVPISNHLYFYWYRQILGQKVEFLVSFYNNEISEKSEIFDDQFSVERPDGSNFTLKIRSTKLEDSAMYFCASLLGGGSPLHFGNGTRLTVT.

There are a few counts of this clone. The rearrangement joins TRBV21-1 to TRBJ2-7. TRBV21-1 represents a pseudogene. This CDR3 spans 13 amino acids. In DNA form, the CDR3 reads TGTGCCAGCAGCTCTAACGGGACGGTCGAGCAGTACTTC. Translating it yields CASSSNGTVEQYF.

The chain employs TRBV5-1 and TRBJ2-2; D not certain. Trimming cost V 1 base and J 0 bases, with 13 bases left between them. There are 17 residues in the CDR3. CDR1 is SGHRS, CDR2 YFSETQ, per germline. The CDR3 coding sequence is TGCGCCAGCAGCTTGCGGTCCGCAACCGCGAACACCGGGGAGCTGTTTTTT. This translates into CASSLRSATANTGELFF.

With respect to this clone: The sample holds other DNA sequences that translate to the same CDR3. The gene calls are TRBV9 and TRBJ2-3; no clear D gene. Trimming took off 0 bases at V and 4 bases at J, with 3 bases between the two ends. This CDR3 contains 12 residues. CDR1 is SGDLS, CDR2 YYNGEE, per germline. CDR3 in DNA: TGTGCCAGCAGCGTAGACGCAGATACGCAGTATTTT. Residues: CASSVDADTQYF.

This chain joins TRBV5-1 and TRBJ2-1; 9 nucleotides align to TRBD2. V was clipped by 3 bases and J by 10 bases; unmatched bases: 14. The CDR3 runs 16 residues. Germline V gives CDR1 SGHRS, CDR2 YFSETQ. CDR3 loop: CASSSGTPGLAGEQFF. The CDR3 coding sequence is TGCGCCAGCAGCTCAGGGACACCGGGACTAGCCGGGGAGCAGTTCTTC.